This entry is about one T cell receptor beta chain. Germline assignment: CDR1 SGHTA and CDR2 FQGTGA. This CDR3 is 16 amino acids long. V was pared by 4 bases and J by 0 bases, with 12 bases between. As handled by the study authors: How many nucleated cells were present was estimated from reference gene primer amplification. Clones were sequenced by immunoSEQ multiplex PCR, and TCRdb holds only the in-frame ones, with some missing. V and J calls and clone size are those listed in that table; D and trimming were worked out from the DNA. This sample yields approximately 240,000 clones, of which 84% are seen a single time; less than 4.5% belongs to the top ten. The source of the sample is a study of blood T cell repertoires in COVID-19. Study in general: There were acute and convalescent COVID-19 samples, and they came from the United States, Italy and Spain. In each case, the material was cDNA or gDNA derived from T cells, B-cell-depleted T cells, or PBMCs.

The genes are TRBV7-3 and TRBJ2-2, with D uncertain. The sample was peripheral blood. This clonotype originated in a man between 50 and 59 years old with acute or convalescent COVID-19. The CDR3 here is CASSSQVATNTGELFF. CDR3 DNA sequence: TGTGCCAGCAGCTCTCAGGTTGCAACGAACACCGGGGAGCTGTTTTTT.